One and the same sample provided the 27 T cell receptor beta chains below, sequenced in a study of blood T cell repertoires in COVID-19. Profiling relied on immunoSEQ multiplex PCR, and the TCRdb table lists in-frame clones only, not all of them. Of some 45,000 clones in the sample, 75% to 90% were seen once. The specimen was peripheral blood. Source of these receptors: a human donor with active COVID-19. The donor label of this sample is uncertain.

The rearrangement links TRBV19 to TRBJ1-1, with D perhaps matching TRBD1 (5 bases). The germline V gene encodes CDR1 LNHDA and CDR2 SQIVND (reference sequence). The V and J ends lost 3 bases and 1 base respectively, with 18 bases between them. The length of the CDR3 is 17 residues. The CDR3 bases are TGTGCCAGTAGTATTTATCTTTTAGGTGGACAGAACACTGAAGCTTTCTTT. Residues: CASSIYLLGGQNTEAFF. The whole variable domain, remainder taken from reference TRBV19 and TRBJ1-1, is DGGITQSPKYLFRKEGQNVTLSCEQNLNHDAMYWYRQDPGQGLRLIYYSQIVNDFQKGDIAEGYSVSREKKESFPLTVTSAQKNPTAFYLCASSIYLLGGQNTEAFFGQGTRLTVV.

The chain carries TRBV2 and TRBJ1-3, with no clear D. CDR3 size: 12 residues. Trimming took 8 bases from V and 3 from J, leaving 8 bases between them. Per the germline V gene, CDR1 is SNHLY and CDR2 is FYNNEI. The CDR3 here is CASVGGGNTIYF. CDR3 DNA: TGTGCCAGCGTGGGAGGTGGAAACACCATATATTTT. Full variable domain (rest looked up from reference TRBV2 and TRBJ1-3): EPEVTQTPSHQVTQMGQEVILRCVPISNHLYFYWYRQILGQKVEFLVSFYNNEISEKSEIFDDQFSVERPDGSNFTLKIRSTKLEDSAMYFCASVGGGNTIYFGEGSWLTVV.

The CDR3 is CASSSVTNTGELFF. The CDR3 bases are TGTGCCAGCTCATCGGTCACGAACACCGGGGAGCTGTTTTTT. The chain links TRBV18 to TRBJ2-2; unclear D gene. The germline V and J ends were trimmed by 5 bases and 0 bases, with 7 bases remaining between them. CDR3 size: 14 residues. Germline V gene sequence: CDR1 KGHSH, CDR2 LQKENI.

The chain has TRBV5-4 and TRBJ2-7; a weak D match, TRBD2 (6 bases). Germline V gives CDR1 SGHNT, CDR2 YYREEE (reference sequence). This CDR3 is built from 15 residues. V lost 5 bases and J 7 bases, leaving 22 bases between the germline ends. In nucleotides, the CDR3 is TGTGCCAGCAGAATATTTGGCCGGGGGAAGGGTGAGCAGTACTTC. This translates into CASRIFGRGKGEQYF.

The chain links TRBV7-2 to TRBJ1-1, with D maybe TRBD1 (6 bases). CDR1 is SGHTA, CDR2 FQGNSA, per germline. This CDR3 is built from 14 residues. The V gene lost 2 bases and the J gene lost 4 bases, with 11 bases spanning the gap. The CDR3 sequence: CASSLTGTSTEAFF. The CDR3 nucleotides are TGTGCCAGCAGCTTAACAGGGACTAGCACTGAAGCTTTCTTT. Looking up the rest from reference TRBV7-2 and TRBJ1-1 gives the full variable domain: GAGVSQSPSNKVTEKGKDVELRCDPISGHTALYWYRQSLGQGLEFLIYFQGNSAPDKSGLPSDRFSAERTGGSVSTLTIQRTQQEDSAVYLCASSLTGTSTEAFFGQGTRLTVV.

This clone showed up just once. The chain couples TRBV7-2 to TRBJ2-1; no definite D call. Germline V gene data show CDR1 as SGHTA and CDR2 as FQGNSA. Trimming shortened V by 2 bases and J by 8 bases, and 13 bases separated the two germline ends. This CDR3 region has 14 residues. The CDR3 is CASSLTTAKDEQFF. The CDR3 region has the DNA TGTGCCAGCAGCTTAACTACCGCCAAGGATGAGCAGTTCTTC.

This clone came up once. The DNA of the CDR3 is TGTGCCAGCAGTGATAACAGGGGGAAAAGGACCGGGGAGCTGTTTTTT. Translation gives CASSDNRGKRTGELFF. The genes are TRBV25-1 and TRBJ2-2; the match to TRBD1 covers 8 bases. Trimming removed 3 bases from V and 5 bases from J; junction bases left unmatched: 8. The germline V gene has CDR1 MGHDK and CDR2 SYGVNS. The CDR3 has 16 amino acids.

This clone has only one observation. The rearrangement uses TRBV15 and TRBJ1-5; 9 bases map to TRBD1. CDR1 LNHNV and CDR2 YYDKDF come from the germline V gene (reference sequence). V gave up 5 bases and J gave up 7 bases; unmatched junction bases: 12. The CDR3 covers 16 residues. CDR3 loop: CATSPGAGTGFQPQHF. The CDR3 DNA reads TGTGCCACCAGCCCAGGAGCCGGGACAGGGTTCCAGCCCCAGCATTTT.

CDR3 in DNA: TGTGCCAGCCGGGATAACACCGGGGAGCTGTTTTTT. Amino acids: CASRDNTGELFF. The V gene is TRBV25-1, the J gene TRBJ2-2, with D possibly TRBD2 on 5 matching bases. Germline assignment: CDR1 MGHDK and CDR2 SYGVNS. V lost 8 bases, J lost 2 bases, and 6 bases lay in between. The CDR3 is 12 residues long.

This clone came up once. The V and J genes are TRBV7-2 and TRBJ2-7; a possible D gene is TRBD1 (5 bases). This CDR3 is 14 amino acids long. Trimming stripped 3 bases from V and 1 base from J, with 10 bases between. Germline CDR1 is SGHTA and CDR2 is FQGNSA. CDR3 coding DNA: TGTGCCAGCAGCTTGGGCAGGGCTTCCTACGAGCAGTACTTC. This gives the protein CASSLGRASYEQYF.

The V call is TRBV7-8, the J call TRBJ2-3, with 7 bases aligning to TRBD2. The V gene end was trimmed by 2 bases and the J gene end by 0 bases; junction bases not matched to a gene: 8. The CDR3 totals 17 residues. Germline V gene sequence: CDR1 SGHVS, CDR2 FQNEAQ. The CDR3 spells CASSLLGGRSSTDTQYF. In DNA form, the CDR3 reads TGTGCCAGCAGCTTACTGGGGGGGAGATCTAGCACAGATACGCAGTATTTT.

This chain connects TRBV28 to TRBJ2-4, with 7 bases aligning to TRBD2. The CDR3 spans 17 residues. The germline CDR1 and CDR2 sequences are MDHEN and SYDVKM. V shed 6 bases, J shed 1 base, and the junction held 12 bases outside the gene matches. The CDR3 loop is CASSQLGGRIAKNIQYF. In DNA, the CDR3 is TGTGCCAGCAGCCAATTGGGCGGGAGAATCGCCAAAAACATTCAGTACTTC.

The rearrangement joins TRBV10-3 to TRBJ2-7; D is unresolved. The CDR3 runs to 11 residues. Germline lookup yields CDR1 ENHRY and CDR2 SYGVKD. V lost 4 bases, J lost 6 bases, and 7 bases lay in between. The CDR3 DNA sequence: TGTGCCATCAGTGCCGATAGCGAGCAGTACTTC. Its translation is CAISADSEQYF.

The CDR3 loop is CASSSAGTGGTEAFF. CDR3 DNA: TGTGCCAGCAGCTCCGCCGGGACAGGGGGCACTGAAGCTTTCTTT. V gene TRBV11-3 combines with J gene TRBJ1-1; TRBD1 agrees at 11 bases. The J segment lost 4 bases and the V segment lost 4 bases, leaving 5 bases of the junction unmatched. CDR1 SGHNT and CDR2 YENEEA come from the germline V gene. The CDR3 sequence is 15 residues long.

The CDR3 DNA is TGTGCCAGCAGCCCCACGGAGACAGGGAGAGCTTTCTTT. Amino acids: CASSPTETGRAFF. The genes are TRBV5-4 and TRBJ1-1; TRBD1 matches at 7 bases. CDR3 length equals 13 residues. Trimming took 4 bases from V and 10 from J; bases not matched to a gene: 10. The V gene's germline CDR1 is SGHNT and CDR2 YYREEE (reference sequence). Full variable domain (outside the CDR3, taken from reference TRBV5-4 and TRBJ1-1): ETGVTQSPTHLIKTRGQQVTLRCSSQSGHNTVSWYQQALGQGPQFIFQYYREEENGRGNFPPRFSGLQFPNYSSELNVNALELDDSALYLCASSPTETGRAFFGQGTRLTVV.

The CDR3 DNA follows: TGTGCCAGCAGAACGGGACTAGCGCAATGGAATGAGCAGTTCTTC. Residues: CASRTGLAQWNEQFF. J is TRBJ2-1 and V is TRBV2, with TRBD2 identical over 10 bases. This CDR3 has 15 residues. V dropped 6 bases and J dropped 7; count of bases not matched to a gene: 9. The germline gives CDR1 SNHLY, CDR2 FYNNEI.

This chain links TRBV28 with TRBJ2-3; possible D gene TRBD2, 7 bases. There are 17 residues in the CDR3. The germline gives CDR1 MDHEN, CDR2 SYDVKM. Trimming cost V 4 bases and J 1 base, with 18 bases left between them. CDR3 amino acids: CASSSRRREGGTDTQYF. CDR3 sequence (DNA): TGTGCCAGCAGTTCAAGGAGGAGGGAGGGGGGCACAGATACGCAGTATTTT. The whole variable domain, remainder taken from reference TRBV28 and TRBJ2-3, is DVKVTQSSRYLVKRTGEKVFLECVQDMDHENMFWYRQDPGLGLRLIYFSYDVKMKEKGDIPEGYSVSREKKERFSLILESASTNQTSMYLCASSSRRREGGTDTQYFGPGTRLTVL.

In regard to this clone: One junction end disagrees with the germline gene, perhaps due to a read error. The V and J genes are TRBV3-1 (or the pseudogene TRBV3-2) and TRBJ2-2, with 11 bases matching TRBD1. Germline CDR1 reads LGHDT; CDR2 reads YNNKEL (reference sequence). The CDR3 runs to 13 residues. CDR3 residues: CASSQGGQGGLFF. The CDR3 DNA sequence: TGTGCCAGCAGCCAAGGGGGACAGGGGGGGCTGTTTTTT.

This CDR3 is CAGNQGASPLHF. The CDR3 DNA reads as TGTGCCGGAAATCAGGGCGCTTCACCCCTCCACTTT. V usage is TRBV2 and J usage is TRBJ1-6; weak D call: TRBD1 (5 bases). CDR1 and CDR2 (germline): SNHLY, FYNNEI. This CDR3 has 12 amino acids. Trimming cost V 11 bases and J 9 bases, with 14 bases left between them.

This clone was observed a single time. The CDR3: CASSLGQRNTEAFF. In DNA, the CDR3 is TGTGCCAGCAGCTTAGGACAGCGGAACACTGAAGCTTTCTTT. The chain carries TRBV7-9 and TRBJ1-1; D perhaps matches TRBD1 (5 bases). This CDR3 has 14 residues. V shed 1 base and J shed 1 base, with 7 bases lying between them. From germline, CDR1 is SEHNR and CDR2 FQNEAQ (reference sequence).

This chain uses TRBV3-1 (or the pseudogene TRBV3-2) with TRBJ2-1, with unresolved D. The germline V gene encodes CDR1 LGHDT and CDR2 YNNKEL (reference sequence). The V and J ends lost 0 bases and 14 bases respectively, with 11 bases between them. This CDR3 contains 12 residues. The CDR3 region is CASSQDVTSKFF. The CDR3 DNA reads as TGTGCCAGCAGCCAAGATGTCACAAGTAAGTTCTTC.

This chain connects TRBV5-1 to TRBJ2-7, with D possibly matching TRBD1 (5 bases). V was cut by 4 bases and J by 3 bases, with 14 bases left in between. In germline, CDR1 is SGHRS, CDR2 YFSETQ. The length of the CDR3 is 14 residues. CDR3 region: CASSGSPDSYEQYF. The DNA of the CDR3 is TGCGCCAGCAGCGGGTCTCCAGACAGCTACGAGCAGTACTTC.

V gene TRBV11-3 combines with J gene TRBJ1-2; D is uncertain. This CDR3 is 14 amino acids long. Germline V gene data show CDR1 as SGHNT and CDR2 as YENEEA. The V end was cut by 1 base, the J end by 7 bases, with 13 bases between. In DNA form, the CDR3 reads TGTGCCAGCAGCTTAGGTGGGCTACAACGTGGCTACACCTTC. Its translation is CASSLGGLQRGYTF.

The gene calls are TRBV12-3 or TRBV12-4 and TRBJ2-7, with D perhaps TRBD2 (5 bases). V lost 6 bases to trimming and J lost 7 bases, with 16 bases between them. The CDR3 loop spans 13 amino acids. The CDR3 DNA reads as TGTGCCAGCAGGCAGGACTTCCTATGGGAGCAGTACTTC. Translating gives CASRQDFLWEQYF.

This clone was detected once. This chain uses TRBV27 with TRBJ2-7; unclear D gene. The CDR3 runs to 13 residues. The V gene's germline CDR1 is MNHEY and CDR2 SMNVEV (reference sequence). V was shortened by 0 bases and J by 4 bases, with 7 bases between the two germline ends. DNA for the CDR3: TGTGCCAGCAGTTTATCAATATCGTACGAGCAGTACTTC. Protein product: CASSLSISYEQYF.

V usage is TRBV29-1 and J usage is TRBJ2-2; maybe TRBD2 (6 bases). The germline gives CDR1 SQVTM, CDR2 ANQGSEA. V was clipped by 6 bases and J by 5 bases, with 13 bases between them. There are 13 residues in the CDR3. CDR3 sequence: CSVAGRGTGELFF. CDR3 DNA sequence: TGCAGCGTGGCGGGGCGAGGAACCGGGGAGCTGTTTTTT.

The chain employs TRBV19 and TRBJ1-3; D uncertain. The CDR3 totals 13 residues. Germline lookup yields CDR1 LNHDA and CDR2 SQIVND (reference sequence). The ends were cut back, 7 bases at V and 0 bases at J, with 7 bases in the middle. The CDR3 here is CASKEYSGNTIYF. The DNA of the CDR3 is TGTGCCAGTAAAGAGTACTCTGGAAACACCATATATTTT.